A single sample is the source of the 14 T cell receptor beta chains below, sequenced in a study of shared clonotypes between healthy human individuals. Repertoires were generated with immunoSEQ multiplex PCR, while TCRdb's copy carries only in-frame clones and drops some. This sample yields roughly 2.5 million clones, of which around nine tenths are seen a single time; over 0.12% belongs to the top ten. The sequencing sample was made of naive CD4+ T cells sorted from blood. The sample's subset: CD45RA+ positively selected. These receptors originate from a young man in good health.

The chain is built from TRBV18 and TRBJ2-4, with 8 nucleotides matching TRBD1. The CDR3 is 19 amino acids. Per the germline V gene, CDR1 is KGHSH and CDR2 is LQKENI. V dropped 0 bases and J dropped 1; count of bases not matched to a gene: 11. The CDR3 bases are TGTGCCAGCTCACCACCGGGGGTGACAGGGGAAGCGGCCAAAAACATTCAGTACTTC. It yields the protein CASSPPGVTGEAAKNIQYF.

The V call is TRBV6-1, the J call TRBJ1-6; unclear D gene. This CDR3 contains 15 residues. Germline values: CDR1 MNHNS, CDR2 SASEGT. V lost 7 bases and J lost 0, with 10 bases in between. CDR3 DNA: TGTGCCAGCATCGCCCAGAGCTCCTATAATTCACCCCTCCACTTT. Translated, it gives CASIAQSSYNSPLHF.

The chain carries TRBV6-1 and TRBJ1-2; tentatively, D is TRBD1 (6 bases). The CDR3 is made up of 13 amino acids. CDR1 is MNHNS, CDR2 SASEGT, per germline. V lost 11 bases, J lost 4 bases, and 17 bases lay in between. The CDR3 is CAGGKQGLYGYTF. CDR3 coding DNA: TGTGCCGGAGGGAAACAGGGACTCTATGGCTACACCTTC.

For the CDR3, the DNA is TGTGCCACCAGCAGGAACAGTCAGCCCCAGCATTTT. Translating it yields CATSRNSQPQHF. The J gene is TRBJ1-5, the V gene TRBV15, with D unresolved. The length of the CDR3 is 12 residues. CDR1 is LNHNV, CDR2 YYDKDF, per germline (reference sequence). V lost 3 bases and J lost 6, with 6 bases in between.

As to this clone: The identical CDR3 is also encoded by other nucleotide sequences in the sample. CDR3: CASSPGQGTGELFF. CDR3 coding DNA: TGCGCCAGCAGCCCGGGACAGGGTACCGGGGAGCTGTTTTTT. The V and J genes are TRBV5-1 and TRBJ2-2, with TRBD1 matching 9 bases. V lost 4 bases, J lost 5 bases, and 3 bases stayed unmatched. Per the germline V gene, CDR1 is SGHRS and CDR2 is YFSETQ. The CDR3 length is 14 residues.

This clone was seen a single time. The chain employs TRBV7-9 and TRBJ1-4; 7 nucleotides line up with TRBD1. The CDR3 has 14 amino acids. Germline assignment: CDR1 SEHNR and CDR2 FQNEAQ (reference sequence). V trimming: 5 bases; J trimming: 1 base; junction bases outside the gene matches: 1. The CDR3 DNA follows: TGTGCCAGCAGCCAGGGGGAAACTAATGAAAAACTGTTTTTT. Translated, it gives CASSQGETNEKLFF. Combining the CDR3 with reference TRBV7-9 and TRBJ1-4 gives the whole variable domain DTGVSQNPRHKITKRGQNVTFRCDPISEHNRLYWYRQTLGQGPEFLTYFQNEAQLEKSRLLSDRFSAERPKGSFSTLEIQRTEQGDSAMYLCASSQGETNEKLFFGSGTQLSVL.

The chain joins TRBV10-3 to TRBJ2-1; 10 nucleotides line up with TRBD1. This CDR3 is 15 amino acids long. Germline CDR1 reads ENHRY; CDR2 reads SYGVKD. J was trimmed by 3 bases and V by 9 bases; bases with no gene match: 8. For the CDR3, the DNA is TGTGCCATAAAGTCCGGGACAGGGGACTACAATGAGCAGTTCTTC. Translation gives CAIKSGTGDYNEQFF.

The chain recombines TRBV15 with TRBJ1-3, with a possible D match to TRBD1 (5 bases). Germline CDR1 and CDR2: LNHNV and YYDKDF (reference sequence). V lost 5 bases, J lost 3 bases, and 8 bases lay in between. The CDR3 loop spans 13 amino acids. For the CDR3, the DNA is TGTGCCACCAGCCAGACAGATGGAAACACCATATATTTT. It encodes CATSQTDGNTIYF. The full variable domain, in which reference TRBV15 and TRBJ1-3 provide the parts outside the CDR3, is DAMVIQNPRYQVTQFGKPVTLSCSQTLNHNVMYWYQQKSSQAPKLLFHYYDKDFNNEADTPDNFQSRRPNTSFCFLDIRSPGLGDTAMYLCATSQTDGNTIYFGEGSWLTVV.

The chain recombines TRBV5-1 with TRBJ2-7, with a tentative D call TRBD1 (5 bases). This CDR3 has 15 amino acids. Germline V gene lookup returns CDR1 SGHRS and CDR2 YFSETQ. The V and J ends lost 1 base and 0 bases respectively, with 11 bases between them. This chain's CDR3 is CASSLMTATSYEQYF. The DNA of the CDR3 is TGCGCCAGCAGCTTGATGACAGCAACCTCCTACGAGCAGTACTTC.

V usage is TRBV4-2 and J usage is TRBJ2-5; D call uncertain. V was pared by 0 bases and J by 7 bases, with 18 bases between. CDR3 length equals 16 residues. Looked up from germline, CDR1 is LGHNA and CDR2 is YNFKEQ. DNA of the CDR3: TGTGCCAGCAGCCAAGATCTGGGGTTCATGCCCGGGACCCAGTACTTC. Amino acids: CASSQDLGFMPGTQYF.

The rearrangement joins TRBV11-2 to TRBJ2-7, with 8 bases aligning to TRBD2. The germline V gene has CDR1 SGHAT and CDR2 FQNNGV. After removal of 10 bases from V and 0 bases from J, the junction contained 8 bases not matched to a gene. The CDR3 loop spans 14 amino acids. As DNA, the CDR3 is TGTGCCACCAAAAAGCGGGAGAGCTCCTACGAGCAGTACTTC. It specifies CATKKRESSYEQYF.

V gene TRBV7-9 combines with J gene TRBJ2-7, with D maybe TRBD2 (6 bases). The length of the CDR3 is 15 residues. Trimming stripped 5 bases from V and 0 bases from J, with 14 bases between. CDR1 SEHNR and CDR2 FQNEAQ come from the germline V gene (reference sequence). DNA of the CDR3: TGTGCCAGCAGCCCCCGCGGGATAAGCTCCTACGAGCAGTACTTC. Translating gives CASSPRGISSYEQYF.

The chain employs TRBV7-6 and TRBJ2-1; 12 positions agree with TRBD1. The V gene end was trimmed by 4 bases and the J gene end by 0 bases; junction bases not matched to a gene: 4. This CDR3 comprises 17 residues. The germline V gene has CDR1 SGHVS and CDR2 FNYEAQ. The CDR3 nucleotides read TGTGCCAGCAGCTGGGGACAGGGGGCTTCCTCCTACAATGAGCAGTTCTTC. Protein product: CASSWGQGASSYNEQFF.

This chain uses TRBV9 with TRBJ2-3; tentatively, D is TRBD1 (6 bases). Deletions cut 4 bases from V and 1 base from J, with 22 bases between. CDR3 length: 18 residues. The germline gives CDR1 SGDLS, CDR2 YYNGEE. The CDR3 DNA sequence: TGTGCCAGCAGCCGTACCGATACCGGGACACAACGCACAGATACGCAGTATTTT. Translating it yields CASSRTDTGTQRTDTQYF.